The clone carrying this T cell receptor beta chain was counted a few times. The antigen remains unidentified. V was clipped by 7 bases and J by 0 bases, with 15 bases between them. The CDR3 covers 14 residues. CDR1 is DFQATT, CDR2 SNEGSKA, per germline (reference sequence). The TCR beta CDR3 regions underwent amplification using RNA transcripts as the source. In the first-round RT-PCR of the TCR CDR3, the HTBI primer set was used. TCRdb called the multiplex PCR reads again in MiXCR, with one record for every CDR3 protein. The table lists roughly 840,000 distinct CDR3 sequences, 35% to 40% of them singletons, with 8.9% in the top ten. These data come from a study of T cells in Graves' hyperthyroidism and ophthalmopathy. General study findings and limits: The model's output predicted ophthalmopathy at a median of 6.5 months prior to onset.

The sequence came from a young man with Graves' hyperthyroidism. The chain joins TRBV20-1 to TRBJ1-1, with unresolved D. The sample comprised blood. Written as DNA, the CDR3 is TGCAGTGTCCCGGTGGGATTCATGAACACTGAAGCTTTCTTT. This codes for CSVPVGFMNTEAFF.